Each of the 9 T cell receptor beta chains below was sequenced from the same sample in a study of blood T cell repertoires in COVID-19. The data were produced by immunoSEQ multiplex PCR, yet TCRdb's version contains in-frame clones alone and is incomplete. The table shows a few hundred thousand clones, with about 85% occurring only once. The sequenced sample was peripheral blood. The source of these receptors is a man between 18 and 29 years old with active or convalescent COVID-19.

The rearrangement links TRBV19 to TRBJ1-2, with 9 nucleotides matching TRBD1. Germline CDR1 LNHDA, CDR2 SQIVND (reference sequence). This CDR3 is 13 amino acids long. V lost 4 bases to trimming and J lost 5 bases; unmatched junction nucleotides: 2. CDR3 region: CASSKGQGYGYTF. The CDR3, as DNA: TGTGCCAGTAGTAAGGGACAGGGATATGGCTACACCTTC.

The rearrangement links TRBV2 to TRBJ1-2; TRBD1 matches at 9 bases. Germline V gene sequence: CDR1 SNHLY, CDR2 FYNNEI. The CDR3 spans 12 residues. V lost 8 bases and J lost 7; bases outside the gene matches: 5. CDR3 region: CASRDRDSGYTF. The DNA for the CDR3 is TGTGCCAGCCGGGACAGGGATTCTGGCTACACCTTC.

V is TRBV5-1 and J is TRBJ2-6; D is perhaps TRBD2 (5 bases). This CDR3 is built from 16 residues. CDR1 SGHRS and CDR2 YFSETQ come from the germline V gene. Trimming left V 3 bases short and J 4 bases short, with 14 bases between. CDR3: CASSYVGAAGANVLTF. CDR3 DNA: TGCGCCAGCAGCTATGTGGGAGCGGCCGGGGCCAACGTCCTGACTTTC. Complete variable domain (other parts from reference TRBV5-1 and TRBJ2-6): KAGVTQTPRYLIKTRGQQVTLSCSPISGHRSVSWYQQTPGQGLQFLFEYFSETQRNKGNFPGRFSGRQFSNSRSEMNVSTLELGDSALYLCASSYVGAAGANVLTFGAGSRLTVL.

The chain carries TRBV6-4 and TRBJ2-3, with a weak D call TRBD2 (6 bases). V was clipped by 3 bases and J by 0 bases, with 7 bases between them. The germline CDR1 and CDR2 sequences are MRHNA and SNTAGT. This CDR3 contains 14 residues. The CDR3 DNA reads as TGTGCCAGCAGTGAGGGGACTAGCACAGATACGCAGTATTTT. This gives the protein CASSEGTSTDTQYF.

This clone was counted a few times. The chain joins TRBV30 to TRBJ1-5; D is possibly TRBD1 (6 bases). Germline lookup yields CDR1 GTSNPN and CDR2 SVGIG (reference sequence). Deletions cut 0 bases from V and 4 bases from J, with 10 bases between. The CDR3 has 14 amino acids. The CDR3 region is CAWSVGTTNQPQHF. The CDR3 DNA sequence: TGTGCCTGGAGTGTAGGGACAACTAATCAGCCCCAGCATTTT.

The chain carries TRBV15 and TRBJ2-7, with 7 bases identical to TRBD2. V was clipped by 6 bases and J by 2 bases; unmatched bases: 10. Germline CDR1 and CDR2: LNHNV and YYDKDF (reference sequence). The CDR3 runs 15 residues. The CDR3 loop reads CATRPDLAAAYEQYF. In nucleotides, the CDR3 is TGTGCCACCAGACCCGACCTAGCGGCCGCCTACGAGCAGTACTTC.

The J gene is TRBJ1-5, the V gene TRBV28, with a weak D call TRBD1 (6 bases). Germline V lookup: CDR1 MDHEN, CDR2 SYDVKM. Deletions cut 2 bases from V and 0 bases from J, with 20 bases between. This CDR3 comprises 19 residues. In nucleotides, the CDR3 is TGTGCCAGCAGTTTAGGCCAATCTACAGGGTATTATAGCAATCAGCCCCAGCATTTT. Its translation is CASSLGQSTGYYSNQPQHF.

Points on this clone: Other nucleotide sequences from this sample produce the same CDR3. The chain joins TRBV5-1 to TRBJ1-2, with 7 bases lining up with TRBD1. The CDR3 is made up of 13 amino acids. Germline V CDR1 and CDR2: SGHRS, YFSETQ. V was pared by 3 bases and J by 3 bases, with 2 bases of the junction left unmatched. The CDR3 nucleotides read TGCGCCAGCAGCTCAACAGGGGACTATGGCTACACCTTC. Amino acids: CASSSTGDYGYTF.

The rearrangement uses TRBV27 and TRBJ2-1, with D possibly being TRBD2 (5 bases). The CDR3 has 16 amino acids. Germline CDR1 is MNHEY and CDR2 is SMNVEV (reference sequence). The ends were cut back, 4 bases at V and 1 base at J, with 14 bases in the middle. This chain's CDR3 is CASSYFSRGSYNEQFF. The CDR3, as DNA: TGTGCCAGCAGTTACTTCTCCCGGGGATCCTACAATGAGCAGTTCTTC.